A single sample gave rise to the 8 T cell receptor beta chains below, sequenced in a study of blood T cell repertoires in COVID-19. The data were produced by immunoSEQ multiplex PCR, yet TCRdb's version contains in-frame clones alone and is incomplete. The table lists some 180,000 clones, around 85% of them singletons, with roughly 8.2% in the top ten. Sequenced input: peripheral blood. The receptor set was obtained from a woman aged 55-69 years with acute or convalescent COVID-19.

This clone came up a few times. CDR3: CASSPASGSFGELFF. In DNA, the CDR3 is TGTGCCAGCAGCCCGGCTAGCGGGAGTTTCGGGGAGCTGTTTTTT. This rearrangement joins TRBV25-1 to TRBJ2-2, with TRBD2 identical over 10 bases. CDR3 size: 15 residues. Germline V CDR1 and CDR2: MGHDK, SYGVNS. V was clipped by 6 bases and J by 7 bases; unmatched bases: 8.

In this sample, this clone turned up a few times. CDR3 DNA sequence: TGTGCCAGCACAACCGGGAGCATCCCGTACAATGAGCAGTTCTTC. This encodes CASTTGSIPYNEQFF. The chain couples TRBV11-2 to TRBJ2-1; TRBD2 is a possible D gene (6 bases). From germline, CDR1 is SGHAT and CDR2 FQNNGV. The V gene lost 7 bases and the J gene lost 4 bases, with 17 bases spanning the gap. The CDR3 runs to 15 residues.

This chain joins TRBV10-2 and TRBJ2-5; 9 bases line up with TRBD2. The CDR3 has 14 residues. Germline loops: CDR1 WSHSY, CDR2 SAAADI. Trimming removed 7 bases from V and 4 bases from J; junction bases left unmatched: 7. CDR3 coding DNA: TGCGCCAGCAAGGCGGGAGGGAGTGTAGAGACCCAGTACTTC. As protein: CASKAGGSVETQYF.

This clone showed up just once. The CDR3 bases are TGCGCCAGCAGCTTGGGTACGGAGATGAACACTGAAGCTTTCTTT. Its translation: CASSLGTEMNTEAFF. The rearrangement links TRBV5-1 to TRBJ1-1; D is undetermined. The CDR3 is 15 amino acids. Germline V lookup: CDR1 SGHRS, CDR2 YFSETQ. The V and J ends lost 0 bases and 0 bases respectively, with 9 bases between them.

The chain has TRBV9 and TRBJ2-7; 14 nucleotides align to TRBD2. The germline V gene encodes CDR1 SGDLS and CDR2 YYNGEE. The V and J ends lost 0 bases and 0 bases, in that order; junction bases with no gene match: 8. The CDR3 extends over 19 amino acids. The CDR3 coding sequence is TGTGCCAGCAGCGTAGAGGGACTAGCGGGAGAAGATAGCTCCTACGAGCAGTACGTC. Translation gives CASSVEGLAGEDSSYEQYV.

A single count supports this clone. CDR3 in amino acids: CASSFISGRMGNEQFF. The CDR3 DNA follows: TGTGCCAGCAGTTTTATTAGCGGGAGGATGGGCAATGAGCAGTTCTTC. This chain uses TRBV6-5 with TRBJ2-1; 10 nucleotides agree with TRBD2. Germline CDR1 is MNHEY and CDR2 is SVGAGI. The CDR3 is 16 residues long. J lost 6 bases, V lost 4 bases, and 9 bases had no gene match.

Only one count was recorded for this clone. The chain employs TRBV7-3 and TRBJ1-2; 8 nucleotides line up with TRBD1. Unmatched junction bases numbered 1, after V lost 4 bases and J lost 3 bases. The CDR3 has 13 amino acids. CDR1 is SGHTA, CDR2 FQGTGA, per germline. CDR3 sequence (DNA): TGTGCCAGCAGCTCGACAGGGGACTATGGCTACACCTTC. Its translation: CASSSTGDYGYTF.

The chain employs TRBV18 and TRBJ2-3, with D perhaps TRBD1 (6 bases). The CDR3 covers 18 residues. Germline CDR1 is KGHSH and CDR2 is LQKENI. V was trimmed by 3 bases and J by 1 base, leaving 20 bases between them. The CDR3 loop reads CASSPVWDIGSRTDTQYF. DNA for the CDR3: TGTGCCAGCTCACCGGTTTGGGACATCGGATCCCGCACAGATACGCAGTATTTT.